One and the same sample provided the 5 T cell receptor beta chains below, sequenced in a study of blood T cell repertoires in COVID-19. Sequencing was performed with immunoSEQ multiplex PCR; in TCRdb, only in-frame clones are kept and a portion is missing. The sample has over 200,000 clones, just over 90% seen once. Sequencing input: peripheral blood. These TCRs come from a young man with acute or convalescent COVID-19.

V is TRBV28 and J is TRBJ1-6; D is undetermined. Germline V gives CDR1 MDHEN, CDR2 SYDVKM. The CDR3 runs 13 residues. Trimming pared 6 bases from V and 11 bases from J, leaving 14 bases between. The CDR3 nucleotides read TGTGCCAGCAGCCAAGGTTGGAGTACACCCCTCCACTTT. This codes for CASSQGWSTPLHF.

This chain connects TRBV28 to TRBJ1-5, with 7 bases identical to TRBD1. Per germline, CDR1 MDHEN and CDR2 SYDVKM. There are 14 residues in the CDR3. With 8 bases clipped from V and 2 bases from J, the junction kept 6 bases outside the gene matches. Here the CDR3 reads CASVTGTGNQPQHF. DNA of the CDR3: TGTGCCAGCGTAACCGGGACAGGCAATCAGCCCCAGCATTTT.

The chain combines TRBV6-4 with TRBJ1-1; no clear D gene. Deletions cut 0 bases from V and 4 bases from J, with 9 bases between. Germline V lookup: CDR1 MRHNA, CDR2 SNTAGT. The CDR3 runs to 14 residues. The DNA for the CDR3 is TGTGCCAGCAGTGACTCTCAGGAAAGCACTGAAGCTTTCTTT. Translation gives CASSDSQESTEAFF.

The J gene is TRBJ1-1, the V gene TRBV5-1, with a possible D match to TRBD1 (5 bases). The V end lost 4 bases, the J end lost 4 bases, and 14 bases lay between the germline ends. CDR1 and CDR2 from the germline V gene are SGHRS and YFSETQ. The CDR3 is made up of 14 amino acids. The CDR3 DNA is TGCGCCAGCAGCCTCAAGAGGGGAGGCACTGAAGCTTTCTTT. This translates into CASSLKRGGTEAFF.

V is TRBV7-3 and J is TRBJ1-6; D remains ambiguous. The germline V gene encodes CDR1 SGHTA and CDR2 FQGTGA. This CDR3 is built from 20 residues. Trimming took off 5 bases at V and 0 bases at J, with 23 bases between the two ends. Here the CDR3 reads CASSPPEGRSILSYNSPLHF. The CDR3 DNA follows: TGTGCCAGCAGCCCGCCAGAGGGCCGGTCGATTCTCTCCTATAATTCACCCCTCCACTTT.